This T cell receptor (beta chain) was obtained from a study of regulatory T cells in long-lasting Graves disease. Study-wide context: Patients newly diagnosed with Graves' had been on antithyroid drugs for under 3 months. Study results and limitations: Persistent Graves' patients showed reduced TCR diversity versus newly diagnosed patients.

Researchers made TCR beta libraries by using iRepertoire HTBI primers and running Arm-PCR on CDR3 regions. In the original processing: Samples collectively showed some 60 TRBV and approximately 15 TRBJ segments. TCRdb re-called the multiplex PCR reads through MiXCR, storing one row per CDR3 protein. TCRdb's processing, not the study's, gives the V and J calls here. In the table there are roughly 220,000 distinct CDR3 sequences, approximately 20% of which are singletons. This clonotype came up a few times. Its antigen remains unidentified. Deletions cut 4 bases from V and 3 bases from J, with 6 bases between. This CDR3 is built from 12 residues. The germline gives CDR1 MGHRA, CDR2 YSYEKL. The time point denotes: newly diagnosed GD, antithyroid drugs for less than 3 months. PBMCs provided the RNA from which the TCR library was made.

Here the sequenced sample was peripheral blood mononuclear cells (PBMCs), taken at new diagnosis, from a patient treated with antithyroid drugs. The chain uses TRBV4-1 and TRBJ1-2, with D unclear. This TCR was sampled from a female donor with Graves disease. CDR3 DNA sequence: TGCGCCAGCAGCCGCCAGGACTATGGCTACACCTTC. Protein sequence: CASSRQDYGYTF.